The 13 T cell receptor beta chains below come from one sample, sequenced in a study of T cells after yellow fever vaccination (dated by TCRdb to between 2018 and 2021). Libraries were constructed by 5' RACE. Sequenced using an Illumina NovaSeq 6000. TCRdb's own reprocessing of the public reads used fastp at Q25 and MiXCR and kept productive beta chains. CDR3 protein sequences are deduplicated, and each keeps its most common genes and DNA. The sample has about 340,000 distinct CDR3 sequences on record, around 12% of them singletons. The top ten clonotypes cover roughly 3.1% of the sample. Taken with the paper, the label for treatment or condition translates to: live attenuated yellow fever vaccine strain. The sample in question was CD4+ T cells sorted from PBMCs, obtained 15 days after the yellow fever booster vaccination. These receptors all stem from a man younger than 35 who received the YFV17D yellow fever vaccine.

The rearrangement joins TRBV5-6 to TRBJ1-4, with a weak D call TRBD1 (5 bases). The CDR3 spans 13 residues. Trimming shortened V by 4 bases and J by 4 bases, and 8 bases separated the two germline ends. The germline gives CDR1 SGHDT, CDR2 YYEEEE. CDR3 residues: CASSVTVNEKLFF. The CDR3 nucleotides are TGTGCCAGCAGCGTGACAGTTAATGAAAAACTGTTTTTT.

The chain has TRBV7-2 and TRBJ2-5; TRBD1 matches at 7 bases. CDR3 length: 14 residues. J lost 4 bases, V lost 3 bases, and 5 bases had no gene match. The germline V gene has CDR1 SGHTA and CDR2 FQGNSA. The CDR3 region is CASSLTGFGETQYF. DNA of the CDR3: TGTGCCAGCAGCTTGACAGGGTTCGGAGAGACCCAGTACTTC.

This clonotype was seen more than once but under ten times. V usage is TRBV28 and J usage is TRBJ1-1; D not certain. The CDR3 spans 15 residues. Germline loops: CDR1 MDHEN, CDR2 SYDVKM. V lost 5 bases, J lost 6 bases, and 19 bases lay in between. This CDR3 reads CASSLPGRSRPEAFF. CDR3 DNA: TGTGCCAGCAGTCTCCCCGGTAGGAGCCGCCCTGAAGCTTTCTTT.

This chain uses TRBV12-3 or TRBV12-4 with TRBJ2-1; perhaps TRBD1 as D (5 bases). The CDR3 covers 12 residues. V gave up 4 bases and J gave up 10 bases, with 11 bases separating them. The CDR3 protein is CASSSSHREQFF. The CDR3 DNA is TGTGCCAGCAGTTCGTCCCACAGGGAGCAGTTCTTC.

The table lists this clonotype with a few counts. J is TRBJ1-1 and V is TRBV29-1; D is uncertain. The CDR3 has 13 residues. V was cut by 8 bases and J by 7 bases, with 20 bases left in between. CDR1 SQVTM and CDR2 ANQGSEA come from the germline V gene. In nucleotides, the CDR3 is TGCAGCACAGACGACAATGGGGTGGTTGAAGCTTTCTTT. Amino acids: CSTDDNGVVEAFF.

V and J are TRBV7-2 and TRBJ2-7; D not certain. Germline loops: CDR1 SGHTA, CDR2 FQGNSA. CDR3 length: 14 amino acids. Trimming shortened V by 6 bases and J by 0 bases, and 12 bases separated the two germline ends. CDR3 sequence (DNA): TGTGCCAGCAGGCCGGCCCATAGCTCCTACGAGCAGTACTTC. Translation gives CASRPAHSSYEQYF.

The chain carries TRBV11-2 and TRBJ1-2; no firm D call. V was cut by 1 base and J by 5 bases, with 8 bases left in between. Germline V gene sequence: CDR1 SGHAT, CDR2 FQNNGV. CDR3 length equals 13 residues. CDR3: CASSLVRSYGYTF. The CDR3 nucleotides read TGTGCCAGCAGCTTAGTCAGGTCTTATGGCTACACCTTC.

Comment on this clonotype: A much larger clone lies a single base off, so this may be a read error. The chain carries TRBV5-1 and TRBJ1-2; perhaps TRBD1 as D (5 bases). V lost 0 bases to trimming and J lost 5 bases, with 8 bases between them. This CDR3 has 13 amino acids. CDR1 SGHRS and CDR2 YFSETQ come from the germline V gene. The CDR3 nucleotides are TGCGCCAGCAGCTTGGAGTCAGGGTATGGCTACACCTTC. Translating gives CASSLESGYGYTF.

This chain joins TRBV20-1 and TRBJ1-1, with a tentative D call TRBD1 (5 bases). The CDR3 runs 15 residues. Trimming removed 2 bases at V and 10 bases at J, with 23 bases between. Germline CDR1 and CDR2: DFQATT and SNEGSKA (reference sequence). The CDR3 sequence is CSARFRSGEGEVAFF. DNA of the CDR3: TGCAGTGCTAGATTCAGGAGCGGGGAAGGGGAAGTAGCTTTCTTT.

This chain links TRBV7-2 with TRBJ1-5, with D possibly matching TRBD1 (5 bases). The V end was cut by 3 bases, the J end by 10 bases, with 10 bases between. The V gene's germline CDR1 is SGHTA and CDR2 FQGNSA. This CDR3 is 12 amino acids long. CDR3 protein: CASSFRGHPQHF. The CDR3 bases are TGTGCCAGCAGCTTTCGGGGCCATCCCCAGCATTTT. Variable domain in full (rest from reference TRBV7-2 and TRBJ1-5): GAGVSQSPSNKVTEKGKDVELRCDPISGHTALYWYRQSLGQGLEFLIYFQGNSAPDKSGLPSDRFSAERTGGSVSTLTIQRTQQEDSAVYLCASSFRGHPQHFGDGTRLSIL.

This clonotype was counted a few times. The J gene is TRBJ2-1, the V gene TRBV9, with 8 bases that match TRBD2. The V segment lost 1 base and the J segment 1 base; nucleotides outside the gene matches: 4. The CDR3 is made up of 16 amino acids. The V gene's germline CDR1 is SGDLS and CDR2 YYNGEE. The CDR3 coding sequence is TGTGCCAGCAGCGTAAGCGGGGGACTATCCTACAATGAGCAGTTCTTC. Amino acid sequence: CASSVSGGLSYNEQFF.

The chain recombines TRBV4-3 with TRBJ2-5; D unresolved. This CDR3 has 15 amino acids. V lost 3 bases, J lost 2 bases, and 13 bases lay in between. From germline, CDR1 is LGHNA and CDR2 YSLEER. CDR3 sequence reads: CASSHSRRAQETQYF. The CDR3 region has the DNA TGCGCCAGCAGCCACAGCCGGAGAGCTCAAGAGACCCAGTACTTC.

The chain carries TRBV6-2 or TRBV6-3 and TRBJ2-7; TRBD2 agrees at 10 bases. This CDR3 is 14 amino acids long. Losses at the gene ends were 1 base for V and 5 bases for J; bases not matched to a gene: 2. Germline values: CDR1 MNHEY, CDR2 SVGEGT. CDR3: CASSYFTSGDEQYF. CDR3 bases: TGTGCCAGCAGTTACTTTACTAGCGGGGACGAGCAGTACTTC.